The sequence of this TCR beta chain was determined in a study of cytomegalovirus exposure and HLA in healthy donors. General study results and limits: Versus the approximately 700-donor mean, an Asian-associated ancestry cluster reportedly showed fewer N-insertions in a later analysis. Later on, a genetic analysis was performed. It linked a missense variant in DCLRE1C with V- and J-gene trimming of TCR beta. Presence/absence analyses assumed roughly uniform sequencing depth across donors, which may not hold.

This clone has just a few counts. What it binds is unknown. Though nominally healthy at sampling, donors likely had unrecorded immune exposures. From germline, CDR1 is ENHRY and CDR2 SYGVKD. Between the trimmed V and J ends, which lost 0 bases and 7 bases, there was a span of 6 bases. CDR3 length equals 13 residues. Use of 60 Vbeta and 13 Jbeta primers characterized the PCR. Sequenced by immunoSEQ multiplex PCR; TCRdb stores in-frame clones only, minus some. Among fewer than 200,000 clones, around 67% were seen once, and the ten largest hold approximately 4.5%. The sequenced material came from PBMCs. This receptor was identified in a woman aged 18-29 years in good health and CMV-seropositive. The J gene is TRBJ1-4, the V gene TRBV10-3; D unclear. The CDR3 loop reads CAISESEGEKLFF. In DNA, the CDR3 is TGTGCCATCAGTGAGTCGGAGGGTGAAAAACTGTTTTTT.